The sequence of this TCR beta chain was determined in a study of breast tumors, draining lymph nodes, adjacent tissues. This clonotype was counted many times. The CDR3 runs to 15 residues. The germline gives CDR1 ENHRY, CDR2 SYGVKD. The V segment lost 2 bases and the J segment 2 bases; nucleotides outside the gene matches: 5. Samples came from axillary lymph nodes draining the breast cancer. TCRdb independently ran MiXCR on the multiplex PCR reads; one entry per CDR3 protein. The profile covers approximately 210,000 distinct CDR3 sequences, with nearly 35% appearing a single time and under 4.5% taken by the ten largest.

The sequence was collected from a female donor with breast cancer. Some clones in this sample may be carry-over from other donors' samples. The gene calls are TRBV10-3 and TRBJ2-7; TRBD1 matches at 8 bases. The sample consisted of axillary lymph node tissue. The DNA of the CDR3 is TGTGCCATCAGTGAGACCGGGGACAGGACCTACGAGCAGTACTTC. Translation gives CAISETGDRTYEQYF.